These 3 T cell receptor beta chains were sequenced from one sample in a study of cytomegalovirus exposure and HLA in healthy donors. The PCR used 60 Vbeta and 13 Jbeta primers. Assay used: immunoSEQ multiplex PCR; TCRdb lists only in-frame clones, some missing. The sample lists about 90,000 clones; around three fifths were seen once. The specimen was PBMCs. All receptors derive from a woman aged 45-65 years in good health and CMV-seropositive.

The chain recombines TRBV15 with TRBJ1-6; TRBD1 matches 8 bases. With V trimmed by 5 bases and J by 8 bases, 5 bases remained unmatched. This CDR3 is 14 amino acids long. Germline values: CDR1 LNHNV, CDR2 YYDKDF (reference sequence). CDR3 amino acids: CATSDGQGDSPLHF. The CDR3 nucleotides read TGTGCCACCAGCGACGGACAGGGAGATTCACCCCTCCACTTT.

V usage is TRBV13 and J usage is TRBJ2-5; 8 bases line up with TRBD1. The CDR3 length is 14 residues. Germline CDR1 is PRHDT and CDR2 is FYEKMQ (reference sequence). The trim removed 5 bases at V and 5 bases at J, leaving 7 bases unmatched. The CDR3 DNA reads TGTGCCAGCAGCCTCGGACAGGGCGGGGAGACCCAGTACTTC. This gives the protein CASSLGQGGETQYF. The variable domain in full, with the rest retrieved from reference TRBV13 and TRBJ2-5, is AAGVIQSPRHLIKEKRETATLKCYPIPRHDTVYWYQQGPGQDPQFLISFYEKMQSDKGSIPDRFSAQQFSDYHSELNMSSLELGDSALYFCASSLGQGGETQYFGPGTRLLVL.

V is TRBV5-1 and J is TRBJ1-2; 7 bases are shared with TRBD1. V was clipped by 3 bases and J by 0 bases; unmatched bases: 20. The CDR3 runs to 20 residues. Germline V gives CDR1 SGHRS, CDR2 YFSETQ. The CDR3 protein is CASSSFPFNRDSTSNYGYTF. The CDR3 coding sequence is TGCGCCAGCAGCTCGTTCCCTTTTAACCGGGACAGCACCTCTAACTATGGCTACACCTTC. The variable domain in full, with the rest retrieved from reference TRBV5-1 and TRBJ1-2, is KAGVTQTPRYLIKTRGQQVTLSCSPISGHRSVSWYQQTPGQGLQFLFEYFSETQRNKGNFPGRFSGRQFSNSRSEMNVSTLELGDSALYLCASSSFPFNRDSTSNYGYTFGSGTRLTVV.